This T cell receptor beta chain derives from a study of blood T cell repertoires in COVID-19. The CDR3 has 14 residues. Trimming cost V 5 bases and J 10 bases; bases outside gene matches: 7. Germline V gives CDR1 SGHTS, CDR2 YDEGEE. Measured with immunoSEQ multiplex PCR; TCRdb has only the in-frame clones, and not every one. The sample yields under 85,000 clones, around 80% seen once. The chain employs TRBV5-8 and TRBJ2-1; 12 positions match TRBD2. The source material was peripheral blood. This receptor was obtained from a human donor in a cohort sampled during active COVID-19. CDR3 bases: TGTGCCAGCAGTCATACTAGCGGGGGGAGAGAGCAGTTCTTC. It codes for CASSHTSGGREQFF.